The 12 T cell receptor beta chains presented below share a single source sample, sequenced in a study of CD8+ T cells in alopecia areata. After isolation, RNA underwent reverse transcription to generate cDNA as the sequencing template. Profiled with immunoSEQ multiplex PCR; TCRdb holds only in-frame clones, not every one. Altogether about 180,000 clones are present, roughly 60% being singletons, with the ten largest covering 1.7%. The sequencing used CD4+ T cells sorted from blood, collected at week 0. Receptor source: a human donor with alopecia areata.

This chain connects TRBV5-1 to TRBJ1-1; D is ambiguous. The CDR3 runs to 14 residues. The V and J ends lost 1 base and 3 bases respectively, with 10 bases between them. Germline CDR1 is SGHRS and CDR2 is YFSETQ. CDR3 loop: CASSLIDADTEAFF. The CDR3 nucleotides are TGCGCCAGCAGCTTGATTGACGCGGACACTGAAGCTTTCTTT. The complete variable domain, with remaining parts taken from reference TRBV5-1 and TRBJ1-1, reads KAGVTQTPRYLIKTRGQQVTLSCSPISGHRSVSWYQQTPGQGLQFLFEYFSETQRNKGNFPGRFSGRQFSNSRSEMNVSTLELGDSALYLCASSLIDADTEAFFGQGTRLTVV.

The rearrangement joins TRBV9 to TRBJ2-7, with 9 positions matching TRBD1. The length of the CDR3 is 15 residues. After removal of 4 bases from V and 7 bases from J, the junction contained 12 bases not matched to a gene. Germline lookup yields CDR1 SGDLS and CDR2 YYNGEE. The CDR3: CASSPTPGTGWEQYF. CDR3 nucleotides: TGTGCCAGCAGCCCCACCCCCGGGACAGGGTGGGAGCAGTACTTC.

The CDR3 nucleotides are TGTGCCAGTAGGTCCAGGGGGGGAGACAATCAGCCCCAGCATTTT. Protein: CASRSRGGDNQPQHF. J is TRBJ1-5 and V is TRBV19, with 7 bases fitting TRBD1. This CDR3 spans 15 amino acids. Germline loops: CDR1 LNHDA, CDR2 SQIVND (reference sequence). After removal of 6 bases from V and 3 bases from J, the junction contained 8 bases not matched to a gene.

A few counts support this clone. The DNA for the CDR3 is TGCGCCAGCAGCCAAGAGGGGCTGGCCAAAAACATTCAGTACTTC. The encoded protein is CASSQEGLAKNIQYF. The chain uses TRBV4-1 and TRBJ2-4; TRBD1 is a possible D gene (5 bases). The CDR3 sequence is 15 residues long. V was trimmed by 0 bases and J by 1 base, leaving 7 bases between them. Germline loops: CDR1 MGHRA, CDR2 YSYEKL.

The genes are TRBV30 and TRBJ2-7; 8 nucleotides match TRBD1. V lost 7 bases, J lost 3 bases, and 5 bases stayed unmatched. From germline, CDR1 is GTSNPN and CDR2 SVGIG (reference sequence). CDR3 size: 12 residues. The CDR3 reads CASGQGGYEQYF. CDR3 coding DNA: TGTGCCTCAGGACAGGGAGGCTACGAGCAGTACTTC. Full variable domain (outside the CDR3, taken from reference TRBV30 and TRBJ2-7): SQTIHQWPATLVQPVGSPLSLECTVEGTSNPNLYWYRQAAGRGLQLLFYSVGIGQISSEVPQNLSASRPQDRQFILSSKKLLLSDSGFYLCASGQGGYEQYFGPGTRLTVT.

The chain has TRBV29-1 and TRBJ1-1; possibly TRBD1 for D (6 bases). With 7 bases removed from V and 0 bases from J, the gap between germline ends came to 15 bases. The germline gives CDR1 SQVTM, CDR2 ANQGSEA. This CDR3 is 14 amino acids long. CDR3: CSGGSGAMNTEAFF. The CDR3 coding sequence is TGCAGCGGAGGGTCGGGGGCGATGAACACTGAAGCTTTCTTT.

This chain links TRBV5-1 with TRBJ2-5, with D tentatively TRBD1 or TRBD2 (6 bases each). CDR3 length equals 14 residues. The germline gives CDR1 SGHRS, CDR2 YFSETQ. The V and J ends lost 1 base and 6 bases respectively, with 13 bases between them. CDR3 loop: CASSLIRGEQTQYF. In nucleotides, the CDR3 is TGCGCCAGCAGCTTGATTAGGGGGGAACAGACCCAGTACTTC.

This clone was detected a few times. This sequence joins TRBV5-1 and TRBJ2-5; TRBD2 aligns across 11 bases. This CDR3 spans 16 amino acids. Germline trimming cut 4 bases from V and 2 bases from J; bases unmatched to any gene: 7. Germline CDR1 and CDR2: SGHRS and YFSETQ. The CDR3 DNA reads as TGCGCCAGCAGCCTCCAGGGACTAGCGGATCAAGAGACCCAGTACTTC. Its translation: CASSLQGLADQETQYF.

This rearrangement joins TRBV29-1 to TRBJ2-1, with TRBD1 identical over 9 bases. The trim removed 5 bases at V and 0 bases at J, leaving 8 bases unmatched. The CDR3 covers 16 residues. Germline V gives CDR1 SQVTM, CDR2 ANQGSEA. The DNA of the CDR3 is TGCAGCGTTCCGGGACAGGGCAGTCTCTCCTACAATGAGCAGTTCTTC. This codes for CSVPGQGSLSYNEQFF.

The chain joins TRBV30 to TRBJ1-3; 9 bases map to TRBD1. CDR3 length equals 14 residues. Germline V CDR1 and CDR2: GTSNPN, SVGIG (reference sequence). V lost 0 bases and J lost 5; bases outside the gene matches: 2. CDR3 in DNA: TGTGCCTGGAGTGTGGGACAGGGAAGAAACACCATATATTTT. Amino acid sequence: CAWSVGQGRNTIYF.

The chain carries TRBV6-6 and TRBJ1-6, with D unclear. The germline V gene has CDR1 MNHNY and CDR2 SVGAGI (reference sequence). The CDR3 is made up of 13 amino acids. Trimming shortened V by 2 bases and J by 9 bases, and 8 bases separated the two germline ends. CDR3 sequence reads: CASSYRVASPLHF. As DNA, the CDR3 is TGTGCCAGCAGTTACAGGGTTGCTTCACCCCTCCACTTT.

The genes are TRBV9 and TRBJ2-1, with 13 bases aligning to TRBD2. CDR3 size: 15 residues. V shed 4 bases, J shed 10 bases, and the junction held 8 bases outside the gene matches. CDR1 and CDR2 from the germline V gene are SGDLS and YYNGEE. CDR3 nucleotides: TGTGCCAGCAGCCCCGGACTAGCGGGGGAAGGAGAGCAGTTCTTC. Its protein is CASSPGLAGEGEQFF.